The rows below give T cell receptor beta chains drawn from one sample of a study of T-cell memory formation after mild COVID-19. MiXCR, applied by TCRdb to the 5' RACE reads, yields one record per CDR3 protein. The top ten hold around a fifth of the sample, which has 300,000 or so distinct CDR3 sequences, approximately 15% seen once. The material sequenced was PBMCs or a T cell subset sorted from them (not recorded which). These receptors all stem from a man younger than 35 who had mild COVID-19 (a few samples of this study predate the infection). Cell type and time point are not known. Each CDR3 is given with its conserved first and last residue. The D gene is left open where the match is weak. Clone size is given for some rows only: seen once, a few or many times, or a class if the clone is expanded.

V	J	D	size	DNA	CDR3
TRBV7-3	TRBJ2-5	TRBD1	few	TGTGCCAGCAGCCCGACAGGGGCCGGGGAGACCCAGTACTTC	CASSPTGAGETQYF
TRBV3-1	TRBJ2-2	TRBD1	-	TGTGCCAGCAGTCACAGGGGCGGGGAGCTGTTTTTT	CASSHRGGELFF
TRBV7-2	TRBJ1-1	-	few	TGTGCCAGCAGCCGCCAGGGCTCCTACTTCGTCGAGACTGAAGCTTTCTTT	CASSRQGSYFVETEAFF
TRBV3-1	TRBJ2-3	TRBD2	few	TGTGCCAGCAGCCCCGGGGGGTTTGGCACAGATACGCAGTATTTT	CASSPGGFGTDTQYF
TRBV18	TRBJ1-6	-	few	TGTGCCAGCTCACCCGAGACTGTAACAGGGCCCCTCCACTTT	CASSPETVTGPLHF
TRBV25-1	TRBJ2-2	-	few	TGTGCCAGCAGGAGAGGAACAGGGAACACCGGGGAGCTGTTTTTT	CASRRGTGNTGELFF
TRBV7-9	TRBJ1-1	-	few	TGTGCCAGCAGCTTAAGTGCGGCAGTCACTGAAGCTTTCTTT	CASSLSAAVTEAFF
TRBV24-1	TRBJ2-3	-	many	TGTGCCACCAGTGATGCGAACACAGATACGCAGTATTTT	CATSDANTDTQYF
TRBV7-2	TRBJ1-1	-	once	TGTGCCAGCAGCCAGAAAATCGGGAACACTGAAGCTTTCTTT	CASSQKIGNTEAFF
TRBV7-8	TRBJ2-5	TRBD2	-	TGTGCCAGCAGCTTGACTAGCGGGCGTGCCCAAGAGACCCAGTACTTC	CASSLTSGRAQETQYF
TRBV14	TRBJ2-7	TRBD2	-	TGTGCCAGCAGCCGCCTAGCGGGGATATACTACGAGCAGTACTTC	CASSRLAGIYYEQYF
TRBV27	TRBJ2-6	TRBD2	-	TGTGCCAGCAGGCGAAGCGGGGACTCTGGGGCCAACGTCCTGACTTTC	CASRRSGDSGANVLTF
TRBV4-3	TRBJ1-4	-	-	TGCGCCAGCAGCCAAGATCCGGAGCAGGGAGGTGAAAAACTGTTTTTT	CASSQDPEQGGEKLFF
TRBV10-2	TRBJ2-5	TRBD2	-	TGCGCCAGCTCTGGACTAGCCGAAGAGACCCAGTACTTC	CASSGLAEETQYF
TRBV12-3/TRBV12-4	TRBJ2-3	-	-	TGTGCCAGCAGTTCAACTCTGGAGGGGGCCTGGGATACGCAGTATTTT	CASSSTLEGAWDTQYF
TRBV6-5	TRBJ1-4	-	-	TGTGCCAGCACTCGTACTCGTGGGGAAAAACTGTTTTTT	CASTRTRGEKLFF
TRBV5-5	TRBJ2-1	-	few	TGTGCCAGCAGCTTGTTTCAGGGGTTTTATGAGCAGTTCTTC	CASSLFQGFYEQFF
TRBV9	TRBJ2-2	-	many	TGTGCCAGCAGCGTAGCCAAGGGGAACACCGGGGAGCTGTTTTTT	CASSVAKGNTGELFF
TRBV12-3/TRBV12-4	TRBJ2-2	TRBD2	-	TGTGCCAGCAGTACAGGACCGGGACTAGCGAACACCGGGGAGCTGTTTTTT	CASSTGPGLANTGELFF
TRBV20-1	TRBJ2-7	TRBD2	-	TGCAGTGCTAGAGTTCTAGCGGACCAGATGGAGCAGTACTTC	CSARVLADQMEQYF
TRBV20-1	TRBJ2-1	TRBD2	-	TGCAGTGCTAGTTATGCCCAGCGGGGGACCCGTGAGCAGTTCTTC	CSASYAQRGTREQFF
TRBV12-5	TRBJ2-1	-	-	TGTGCTAGTGGTTCGGGACTTCGTGATGAGCAGTTCTTC	CASGSGLRDEQFF